Shown below are 21 T cell receptor beta chains from a single sample sequenced in a study of blood T cell repertoires in COVID-19 (dated by TCRdb to about 2020). Library preparation employed the immunoSEQ multiplex PCR assay. TCRdb re-hosts the immuneACCESS table, in-frame sequences only. Its copies lack some clones; in the studies checked, an unresolved V gene accounts for under half of them, and the cause for the rest is not known. Across this sample there are about 270,000 clones, with 70% to 90% seen only once. Jointly, the top ten make up roughly 11% of the sample. The sequencing input was peripheral blood. The receptors originated from a woman in her 70s with acute or convalescent COVID-19.

The V gene is TRBV4-1, the J gene TRBJ2-3; 9 positions match TRBD2. CDR3 size: 17 residues. Looked up from germline, CDR1 is MGHRA and CDR2 is YSYEKL. The junction had 8 bases not matched to a gene; V was cut back by 0 bases and J by 4 bases. CDR3: CASSQDVAGGRADTQYF. CDR3 bases: TGCGCCAGCAGCCAAGACGTGGCGGGGGGGAGGGCAGATACGCAGTATTTT.

This rearrangement joins TRBV2 to TRBJ1-6, with a possible D match to TRBD1 (6 bases). Looked up from germline, CDR1 is SNHLY and CDR2 is FYNNEI. The CDR3 runs 15 residues. Trimming took off 5 bases at V and 7 bases at J, with 15 bases between the two ends. This CDR3 reads CASSLTQGRNSPLHF. The CDR3 bases are TGTGCCAGCAGTTTGACTCAGGGGCGAAATTCACCCCTCCACTTT.

The chain uses TRBV6-5 and TRBJ2-4, with 10 bases identical to TRBD2. Germline V gene data show CDR1 as MNHEY and CDR2 as SVGAGI. The CDR3 length is 12 residues. V gave up 4 bases and J gave up 16 bases; unmatched junction bases: 7. This CDR3 reads CASSSPAGGNYF. The CDR3 coding sequence is TGTGCCAGCAGTTCTCCAGCGGGGGGGAATTACTTC.

V is TRBV29-1 and J is TRBJ1-3; perhaps TRBD1 as D (6 bases). The CDR3 has 14 amino acids. Trimming shortened V by 0 bases and J by 5 bases, and 11 bases separated the two germline ends. Germline loops: CDR1 SQVTM, CDR2 ANQGSEA. Here the CDR3 DNA reads TGCAGCGTTGAAGATGGGACAATGAGAAACACCATATATTTT. Residues: CSVEDGTMRNTIYF. The full variable domain, its missing parts supplied by reference TRBV29-1 and TRBJ1-3, is SAVISQKPSRDICQRGTSLTIQCQVDSQVTMMFWYRQQPGQSLTLIATANQGSEATYESGFVIDKFPISRPNLTFSTLTVSNMSPEDSSIYLCSVEDGTMRNTIYFGEGSWLTVV.

The V gene is TRBV23-1, the J gene TRBJ1-3; D may be TRBD1 (5 bases). TRBV23-1 is placed among ORFs of uncertain function. V lost 2 bases and J 4 bases, leaving 15 bases between the germline ends. This CDR3 spans 16 amino acids. CDR3 loop: CASSQRGQGSGNTIYF. CDR3 nucleotides: TGCGCCAGCAGTCAACGTGGGCAGGGATCGGGAAACACCATATATTTT.

The chain employs TRBV19 and TRBJ1-5; 7 bases map to TRBD1. The germline V gene has CDR1 LNHDA and CDR2 SQIVND (reference sequence). Trimming took 9 bases from V and 0 from J; bases not matched to a gene: 8. The CDR3 extends over 15 amino acids. The CDR3: CASSGQDYSNQPQHF. The CDR3 DNA sequence: TGTGCCAGCAGTGGACAGGACTATAGCAATCAGCCCCAGCATTTT.

The genes are TRBV6-5 and TRBJ1-5; D might be TRBD1 (6 bases). The CDR3 is made up of 14 amino acids. Germline CDR1 MNHEY, CDR2 SVGAGI. Trimming left V 0 bases short and J 6 bases short, with 9 bases between. The DNA for the CDR3 is TGTGCCAGCAGTTACTCGAGGGGGTCTCAGCCCCAGCATTTT. Translating gives CASSYSRGSQPQHF.

The chain uses TRBV25-1 and TRBJ1-4; 7 bases match TRBD1. V gave up 2 bases and J gave up 4 bases; unmatched junction bases: 7. CDR1 MGHDK and CDR2 SYGVNS come from the germline V gene. This CDR3 is 16 amino acids long. The CDR3 here is CASSEGSGQINEKLFF. The DNA of the CDR3 is TGTGCCAGCAGTGAAGGGTCGGGACAGATTAATGAAAAACTGTTTTTT. Looking up the rest from reference TRBV25-1 and TRBJ1-4 gives the full variable domain: EADIYQTPRYLVIGTGKKITLECSQTMGHDKMYWYQQDPGMELHLIHYSYGVNSTEKGDLSSESTVSRIRTEHFPLTLESARPSHTSQYLCASSEGSGQINEKLFFGSGTQLSVL.

The rearrangement uses TRBV2 and TRBJ2-7; D remains ambiguous. V dropped 2 bases and J dropped 0 bases, with 8 bases sitting between them. Looked up from germline, CDR1 is SNHLY and CDR2 is FYNNEI. The CDR3 is 14 amino acids. The DNA of the CDR3 is TGTGCCAGCAGTGAAACGGCTAGCTCCTACGAGCAGTACTTC. This translates into CASSETASSYEQYF.

The gene calls are TRBV7-8 and TRBJ2-5; 8 bases match TRBD2. CDR1 and CDR2 (germline): SGHVS, FQNEAQ. This CDR3 region has 14 residues. J was trimmed by 1 base and V by 4 bases; bases with no gene match: 2. CDR3 protein: CASSSTSGQETQYF. CDR3 in DNA: TGTGCCAGCAGCTCTACTAGCGGCCAAGAGACCCAGTACTTC.

The chain combines TRBV7-2 with TRBJ2-1; possible D gene TRBD2, 5 bases. The CDR3 sequence is 14 residues long. Trimming left V 2 bases short and J 5 bases short, with 10 bases between. Germline lookup yields CDR1 SGHTA and CDR2 FQGNSA. The CDR3 loop reads CASSLRGIHNEQFF. The DNA for the CDR3 is TGTGCCAGCAGCTTACGGGGTATCCACAATGAGCAGTTCTTC.

This chain connects TRBV24-1 to TRBJ2-1; 8 positions agree with TRBD2. Trimming cost V 0 bases and J 0 bases; bases outside gene matches: 3. CDR3 length equals 17 residues. CDR1 and CDR2 from the germline V gene are KGHDR and SFDVKD. The CDR3: CATSDLKRGSSYNEQFF. As DNA, the CDR3 is TGTGCCACCAGTGATTTGAAGCGGGGGAGCTCCTACAATGAGCAGTTCTTC.

The chain combines TRBV7-2 with TRBJ2-7; D is undetermined. V lost 3 bases and J 5 bases, leaving 11 bases between the germline ends. The CDR3 consists of 13 residues. Germline V gene lookup returns CDR1 SGHTA and CDR2 FQGNSA. The CDR3 loop reads CASSLFSSHEQYF. In nucleotides, the CDR3 is TGTGCCAGCAGCTTGTTCTCGTCCCACGAGCAGTACTTC.

The rearrangement links TRBV5-1 to TRBJ2-2; tentatively, D is TRBD1 (6 bases). This CDR3 has 16 residues. The ends were cut back, 4 bases at V and 6 bases at J, with 19 bases in the middle. CDR1 is SGHRS, CDR2 YFSETQ, per germline. CDR3 nucleotides: TGCGCCAGCAGCCGTCAAGGACAGCTTGGGGCCGGGGAGCTGTTTTTT. Translated, it gives CASSRQGQLGAGELFF.

The rearrangement links TRBV2 to TRBJ2-5, with D perhaps matching TRBD2 (6 bases). Germline V gene lookup returns CDR1 SNHLY and CDR2 FYNNEI. The CDR3 loop spans 13 amino acids. With 8 bases removed from V and 2 bases from J, the gap between germline ends came to 12 bases. This chain's CDR3 is CASQRDSQETQYF. CDR3 in DNA: TGTGCCAGCCAACGGGACTCGCAAGAGACCCAGTACTTC.

The chain joins TRBV7-6 to TRBJ1-6; D not certain. V was pared by 9 bases and J by 7 bases, with 19 bases between. This CDR3 contains 15 residues. In germline, CDR1 is SGHVS, CDR2 FNYEAQ. The CDR3 sequence: CARCVSGLRNSPLHF. For the CDR3, the DNA is TGTGCCAGATGCGTCAGCGGTCTGAGGAATTCACCCCTCCACTTT. Based on the CDR3 plus reference TRBV7-6 and TRBJ1-6, the full variable domain is GAGVSQSPRYKVTKRGQDVALRCDPISGHVSLYWYRQALGQGPEFLTYFNYEAQQDKSGLPNDRFSAERPEGSISTLTIQRTEQRDSAMYRCARCVSGLRNSPLHFGNGTRLTVT.

CDR3 nucleotide sequence: TGCAGTGCTAGTTCTACAGGGAGGGGTACTAATGAAAAACTGTTTTTT. The encoded protein is CSASSTGRGTNEKLFF. This chain joins TRBV20-1 and TRBJ1-4; D might be TRBD1 (6 bases). CDR1 DFQATT and CDR2 SNEGSKA come from the germline V gene (reference sequence). The germline V and J ends were trimmed by 3 bases and 2 bases, with 16 bases remaining between them. This CDR3 region has 16 residues.

The chain carries TRBV3-1 (or the pseudogene TRBV3-2) and TRBJ1-2, with 8 bases lining up with TRBD1. Germline values: CDR1 LGHDT, CDR2 YNNKEL (reference sequence). The CDR3 is 13 residues long. The V gene end was trimmed by 4 bases and the J gene end by 5 bases; junction bases not matched to a gene: 3. The CDR3 coding sequence is TGTGCCAGCAGCCCCCGGACAGGGTATGGCTACACCTTC. This codes for CASSPRTGYGYTF.

The genes are TRBV5-4 and TRBJ2-3; 10 bases map to TRBD2. The V and J ends lost 3 bases and 3 bases, in that order; junction bases with no gene match: 7. Germline CDR1 reads SGHNT; CDR2 reads YYREEE (reference sequence). The CDR3 is 16 residues long. The DNA for the CDR3 is TGTGCCAGCAGCTCCCTAGCGGGGGTAAGGACAGATACGCAGTATTTT. Translated: CASSSLAGVRTDTQYF.

The V call is TRBV4-1, the J call TRBJ2-2; the D is unclear. Trimming removed 4 bases at V and 6 bases at J, with 6 bases between. The CDR3 runs 12 residues. Germline V gene data show CDR1 as MGHRA and CDR2 as YSYEKL. CDR3 region: CASSPFAGELFF. The CDR3 region has the DNA TGCGCCAGCAGCCCCTTCGCCGGGGAGCTGTTTTTT.

The rearrangement uses TRBV10-3 and TRBJ2-2, with D perhaps TRBD2 (7 bases). Germline assignment: CDR1 ENHRY and CDR2 SYGVKD. V was trimmed by 2 bases and J by 5 bases, leaving 12 bases between them. The CDR3 consists of 15 residues. The CDR3 coding sequence is TGTGCCATCAGTGAGCGGGGGGCGAGTACCGGGGAGCTGTTTTTT. It translates to CAISERGASTGELFF.